What follows are 22 T cell receptor beta chains derived from one specimen sequenced in a study of blood T cells in healthy people across ages. Then a second PCR, running roughly 7 to 11 cycles, was carried out with a sample-barcoded 5' primer and a J-beta primer mix. Using its own MiXCR run on the 5' RACE reads, TCRdb lists one record per CDR3 protein. Of some 900,000 distinct CDR3 sequences listed, about 48% are singletons. The sample was blood. These receptors were obtained from a young man in good health.

The CDR3 DNA reads TGTGCCAGCAGCCCTTCCGGACAGTCACAAGAGACCCAGTACTTC. It encodes CASSPSGQSQETQYF. The chain is built from TRBV11-2 and TRBJ2-5; possibly TRBD1 for D (6 bases). Germline V gene data show CDR1 as SGHAT and CDR2 as FQNNGV. The CDR3 contains 15 residues. The V end lost 5 bases, the J end lost 2 bases, and 15 bases lay between the germline ends.

The rearrangement uses TRBV5-1 and TRBJ2-4; 8 bases agree with TRBD1. The DNA matches TRBJ2-7 better at its end, which makes the J call doubtful. Per germline, CDR1 SGHRS and CDR2 YFSETQ. The CDR3 covers 20 residues. CDR3 in DNA: TGCGCCAGCAGCCTCCCGGAGGGGGACAGGTCCCTTACGGCCTTCTACGAGCAGTACTTC. Translation gives CASSLPEGDRSLTAFYEQYF.

The rearrangement uses TRBV29-1 and TRBJ2-3; D perhaps matches TRBD2 (7 bases). The CDR3 runs to 11 residues. V was pared by 7 bases and J by 14 bases, with 19 bases between. Germline CDR1 is SQVTM and CDR2 is ANQGSEA. The CDR3 region is CSGETGGRVYF. In DNA form, the CDR3 reads TGCAGCGGAGAGACGGGGGGCCGGGTGTATTTT.

This clonotype has more than one count but fewer than ten. This chain connects TRBV7-2 to TRBJ2-3; no firm D call. The CDR3 has 19 residues. Germline V gene data show CDR1 as SGHTA and CDR2 as FQGNSA. Trimming left V 1 base short and J 2 bases short, with 22 bases between. CDR3 residues: CASSLGRVTSRPTTDTQYF. The CDR3 DNA follows: TGTGCCAGCAGCTTAGGCCGCGTGACAAGCCGGCCCACCACAGATACGCAGTATTTT. Full variable domain (remainder filled in from reference TRBV7-2 and TRBJ2-3): GAGVSQSPSNKVTEKGKDVELRCDPISGHTALYWYRQSLGQGLEFLIYFQGNSAPDKSGLPSDRFSAERTGGSVSTLTIQRTQQEDSAVYLCASSLGRVTSRPTTDTQYFGPGTRLTVL.

V is TRBV7-9 and J is TRBJ2-1; possibly TRBD1 for D (5 bases). The CDR3 runs to 17 residues. V lost 6 bases, J lost 2 bases, and 20 bases lay in between. CDR1 is SEHNR, CDR2 FQNEAQ, per germline (reference sequence). The CDR3 DNA follows: TGTGCCAGCAGGTTGGGGCCGGCTGTCGGGCCCTACAATGAGCAGTTCTTC. Its translation is CASRLGPAVGPYNEQFF.

CDR3 sequence (DNA): TGTGCCAGCTACCCCACCGGGACTAGCTCCACAGATACGCAGTATTTT. It encodes CASYPTGTSSTDTQYF. The gene calls are TRBV18 and TRBJ2-3, with TRBD2 matching 9 bases. V dropped 7 bases and J dropped 2; count of bases not matched to a gene: 10. In germline, CDR1 is KGHSH, CDR2 LQKENI. This CDR3 contains 16 residues.

V usage is TRBV20-1 and J usage is TRBJ1-2; D remains ambiguous. Trimming removed 0 bases at V and 2 bases at J, with 10 bases between. This CDR3 region has 14 residues. Germline assignment: CDR1 DFQATT and CDR2 SNEGSKA (reference sequence). CDR3 amino acids: CSARDQTANYGYTF. In DNA form, the CDR3 reads TGCAGTGCTAGAGATCAAACAGCCAACTATGGCTACACCTTC.

The rearrangement uses TRBV28 and TRBJ2-7, with D tentatively TRBD2 (6 bases). The ends were cut back, 4 bases at V and 0 bases at J, with 13 bases in the middle. CDR1 and CDR2 from the germline V gene are MDHEN and SYDVKM. The CDR3 covers 15 residues. CDR3 nucleotide sequence: TGTGCCAGCAGTTCCGGGGACTGGAGCTCCTACGAGCAGTACTTC. Residues: CASSSGDWSSYEQYF.

The chain links TRBV4-1 to TRBJ2-1; possible D gene TRBD1, 8 bases. This CDR3 region has 17 residues. Germline V lookup: CDR1 MGHRA, CDR2 YSYEKL. Between the trimmed V and J ends, which lost 3 bases and 6 bases, there was a span of 21 bases. The CDR3 sequence is CASSQVERTGRGNEQFF. CDR3 coding DNA: TGCGCCAGCAGCCAGGTGGAGAGGACAGGGAGGGGCAATGAGCAGTTCTTC.

This sequence joins TRBV30 and TRBJ2-6; D ambiguous. The CDR3 covers 14 residues. The V and J ends lost 1 base and 0 bases respectively, with 4 bases between them. Germline assignment: CDR1 GTSNPN and CDR2 SVGIG (reference sequence). The CDR3 spells CAWSADSGANVLTF. The DNA for the CDR3 is TGTGCCTGGAGTGCGGACTCTGGGGCCAACGTCCTGACTTTC.

The J gene is TRBJ2-3, the V gene TRBV7-3, with unresolved D. CDR1 is SGHTA and CDR2 is FQGTGA in the germline V gene. V lost 0 bases to trimming and J lost 6 bases, with 10 bases between them. CDR3 length: 14 amino acids. Here the CDR3 DNA reads TGTGCCAGCAGCTTAACCATGGACGCGGATACGCAGTATTTT. Its protein product is CASSLTMDADTQYF.

This rearrangement joins TRBV4-1 to TRBJ2-1; 10 positions agree with TRBD2. The CDR3 is 15 amino acids. V was pared by 2 bases and J by 8 bases, with 6 bases of the junction left unmatched. The germline V gene encodes CDR1 MGHRA and CDR2 YSYEKL. The CDR3 DNA reads TGCGCCAGCAGCCAAACCCTAGCGGGGGTCGATGAGCAGTTCTTC. Its protein product is CASSQTLAGVDEQFF.

The gene calls are TRBV10-3 and TRBJ2-7, with 10 bases fitting TRBD1. Per the germline V gene, CDR1 is ENHRY and CDR2 is SYGVKD. V was clipped by 6 bases and J by 4 bases; unmatched bases: 6. This CDR3 contains 14 residues. CDR3 coding DNA: TGTGCCATCAGGGAACCGGGACAGGGGTACGAGCAGTACTTC. Translated, it gives CAIREPGQGYEQYF.

This chain links TRBV30 with TRBJ2-7; no clear D. The CDR3 covers 11 residues. The V gene's germline CDR1 is GTSNPN and CDR2 SVGIG (reference sequence). Trimming stripped 3 bases from V and 2 bases from J, with 5 bases between. This chain's CDR3 is CAWRNPYEQYF. CDR3 nucleotide sequence: TGTGCCTGGAGGAACCCCTACGAGCAGTACTTC.

This clonotype was seen many times. V and J are TRBV12-5 and TRBJ2-3; TRBD1 might be the D (5 bases). This CDR3 is 15 amino acids long. Germline assignment: CDR1 LGHNT and CDR2 FRNRAP. V lost 3 bases and J lost 3, with 13 bases in between. Here the CDR3 reads CASGFSGHSTDTQYF. Written as DNA, the CDR3 is TGTGCTAGTGGTTTTTCAGGGCATAGTACAGATACGCAGTATTTT.

This clonotype was seen more than once but under ten times. J is TRBJ1-2 and V is TRBV4-1; the D gene is possibly TRBD1 (5 bases). The CDR3 runs to 14 residues. The germline V gene has CDR1 MGHRA and CDR2 YSYEKL. Trimming stripped 0 bases from V and 7 bases from J, with 12 bases between. CDR3 protein: CASSQEGQYSGYTF. The CDR3 DNA reads TGCGCCAGCAGCCAAGAGGGGCAGTATAGTGGCTACACCTTC.

The chain is built from TRBV15 and TRBJ2-3; D remains unclear. CDR1 is LNHNV, CDR2 YYDKDF, per germline (reference sequence). Trimming shortened V by 1 base and J by 3 bases, and 11 bases separated the two germline ends. This CDR3 is built from 15 residues. In nucleotides, the CDR3 is TGTGCCACCAGCAGAGTGACCAGGTTAACAGATACGCAGTATTTT. Residues: CATSRVTRLTDTQYF. Combining the CDR3 with reference TRBV15 and TRBJ2-3 gives the whole variable domain DAMVIQNPRYQVTQFGKPVTLSCSQTLNHNVMYWYQQKSSQAPKLLFHYYDKDFNNEADTPDNFQSRRPNTSFCFLDIRSPGLGDTAMYLCATSRVTRLTDTQYFGPGTRLTVL.

V is TRBV4-1 and J is TRBJ1-5; D might be TRBD1 (5 bases). V dropped 0 bases and J dropped 2 bases, with 14 bases sitting between them. Germline CDR1 MGHRA, CDR2 YSYEKL. The CDR3 has 17 amino acids. CDR3 in amino acids: CASSQDGSGRGNQPQHF. DNA for the CDR3: TGCGCCAGCAGCCAAGATGGGTCGGGCAGGGGCAATCAGCCCCAGCATTTT.

The chain joins TRBV24-1 to TRBJ2-3; no clear D. This CDR3 has 14 residues. Germline-derived CDR1 and CDR2 are KGHDR and SFDVKD. The germline V and J ends were trimmed by 1 base and 2 bases, with 6 bases remaining between them. CDR3 in amino acids: CATSDFAYTDTQYF. For the CDR3, the DNA is TGTGCCACCAGTGATTTTGCGTACACAGATACGCAGTATTTT.

This clonotype was observed a few times. V and J are TRBV5-1 and TRBJ2-3; D tentatively fits TRBD1 or TRBD2 (6 bases each). There are 17 residues in the CDR3. The ends were cut back, 7 bases at V and 3 bases at J, with 24 bases in the middle. From germline, CDR1 is SGHRS and CDR2 YFSETQ. In nucleotides, the CDR3 is TGCGCCAGCGCCTTTGCCCACGGAGGGGGGAGGACAGATACGCAGTATTTT. Translating it yields CASAFAHGGGRTDTQYF.

CDR3 residues: CASSPQGIAGGKNIQYF. DNA of the CDR3: TGTGCCAGCAGCCCCCAGGGGATAGCGGGGGGTAAAAACATTCAGTACTTC. This chain connects TRBV6-1 to TRBJ2-7; 10 bases map to TRBD2. The closer fit of TRBJ2-4 to the DNA end suggests the J call may be wrong. Per the germline V gene, CDR1 is MNHNS and CDR2 is SASEGT. The CDR3 covers 17 residues.

The chain is built from TRBV27 and TRBJ1-2; D call uncertain. The CDR3 spans 15 residues. Germline V CDR1 and CDR2: MNHEY, SMNVEV (reference sequence). Between the trimmed V and J ends, which lost 3 bases and 6 bases, there was a span of 17 bases. The CDR3 is CASSFSRDGLNGYTF. Here the CDR3 DNA reads TGTGCCAGCAGTTTTTCGAGGGATGGATTGAATGGCTACACCTTC.